This TCR beta chain was recorded in a study of blood T cell repertoires in COVID-19. Some clones are missing from TCRdb's copy, which holds only in-frame ones; the method was immunoSEQ multiplex PCR. This sample has approximately 400,000 clones, with 91% found just once. The CDR3 consists of 14 residues. V lost 3 bases, J lost 3 bases, and 2 bases stayed unmatched. Germline V CDR1 and CDR2: LNHDA, SQIVND (reference sequence). The clonotype originates from a woman between 40 and 50 years old who had been exposed to COVID-19. This sequence joins TRBV19 and TRBJ2-4; 7 bases are a match to TRBD2. The specimen was PBMCs or T cells enriched from blood (not recorded which). For the CDR3, the DNA is TGTGCCAGTAGTATCGGGGGGTTCAAAAACATTCAGTACTTC. Translating gives CASSIGGFKNIQYF.